This section outlines one T cell receptor beta chain sequence together with its context. No antigen is known for it. Sorted-subset replicate PCR reactions were performed with 200 ng DNA, corresponding to tens of thousands of T cell genomes. Measured with immunoSEQ multiplex PCR; TCRdb has only the in-frame clones, and not every one. The sample consists of over a million clones, about 96% of them appearing once. Trimming took 3 bases from V and 7 from J, leaving 10 bases between them. Germline V CDR1 and CDR2: SGHDN, FVKESK. The CDR3 is 13 residues long. The entry originates in a study of shared clonotypes between healthy human individuals. Points from the study as a whole: Among a few donors, around 5% of naive CD4 clonotypes were found in common. In general, naive subsets displayed greater estimated richness than memory subsets did. Donor clonotype sharing was expected to depend on sequencing depth.

This sequence originates from a man aged 25 to 45 in good health. The sample taken for sequencing was naive CD4+ T cells sorted from blood. As to subset: CD45RA+ positively selected. This sequence joins TRBV14 and TRBJ2-1; tentatively, D is TRBD2 (5 bases). The CDR3 DNA is TGTGCCAGCAGCCATCCGAGGAGGAATGAGCAGTTCTTC. Protein sequence: CASSHPRRNEQFF.